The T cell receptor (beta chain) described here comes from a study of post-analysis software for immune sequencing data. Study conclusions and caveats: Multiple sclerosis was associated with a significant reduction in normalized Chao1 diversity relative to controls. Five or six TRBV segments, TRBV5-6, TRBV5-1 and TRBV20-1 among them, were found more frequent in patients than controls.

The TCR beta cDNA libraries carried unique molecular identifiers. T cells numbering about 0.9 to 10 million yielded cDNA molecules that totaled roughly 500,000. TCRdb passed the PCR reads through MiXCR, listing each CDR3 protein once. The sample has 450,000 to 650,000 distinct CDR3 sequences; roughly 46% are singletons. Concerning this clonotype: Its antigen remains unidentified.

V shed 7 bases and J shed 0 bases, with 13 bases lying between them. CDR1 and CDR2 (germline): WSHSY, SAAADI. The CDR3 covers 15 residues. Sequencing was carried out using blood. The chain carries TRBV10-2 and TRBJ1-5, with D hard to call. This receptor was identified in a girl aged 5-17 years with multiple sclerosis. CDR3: CASKGFDDSNQPQHF. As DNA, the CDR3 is TGCGCCAGCAAGGGTTTTGATGATAGCAATCAGCCCCAGCATTTT.